The sequence of this TCR beta chain was determined in a study of cytomegalovirus exposure and HLA in healthy donors. Study-wide context: An earlier analysis found fewer than 120 million unique TCR beta sequences from about 190 million T cells.

Overall study findings and caveats: Several of the most significant clusters appeared, in a later analysis, to be linked to common viral pathogens. Further analysis, carried out later, found HLA-associated TCR beta chains more clonally expanded than equally common other chains.

PCR involved 60 Vbeta and 13 Jbeta primers. Sequenced by immunoSEQ multiplex PCR; TCRdb stores in-frame clones only, minus some. This table holds under 80,000 clones, roughly 65% found once. Donors counted as nominally healthy when sampled, yet unrecorded immune exposures were likely. V shed 4 bases and J shed 0 bases, with 15 bases lying between them. CDR3 length: 16 amino acids. Germline V lookup: CDR1 SGDLS, CDR2 YYNGEE. Details on this clone: The antigen is undetermined.

The TCR comes from a woman between 25 and 40 years old in good health and CMV-seronegative. V and J are TRBV9 and TRBJ2-3; possibly TRBD2 for D (7 bases). Source material: PBMCs. The CDR3 here is CASSKGEGSSTDTQYF. In DNA, the CDR3 is TGTGCCAGCAGCAAGGGGGAGGGGTCTAGCACAGATACGCAGTATTTT.